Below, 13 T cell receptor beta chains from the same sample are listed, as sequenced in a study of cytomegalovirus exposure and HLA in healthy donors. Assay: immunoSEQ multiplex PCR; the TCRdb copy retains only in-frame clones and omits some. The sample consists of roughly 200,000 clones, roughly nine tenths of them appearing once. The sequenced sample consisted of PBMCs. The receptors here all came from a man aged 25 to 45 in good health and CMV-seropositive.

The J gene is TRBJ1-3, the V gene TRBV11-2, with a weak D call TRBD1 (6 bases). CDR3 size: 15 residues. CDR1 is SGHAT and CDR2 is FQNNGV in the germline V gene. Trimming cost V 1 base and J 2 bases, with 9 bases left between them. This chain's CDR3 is CASSLVGGAGNTIYF. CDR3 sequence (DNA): TGTGCCAGCAGCTTAGTAGGGGGGGCTGGAAACACCATATATTTT.

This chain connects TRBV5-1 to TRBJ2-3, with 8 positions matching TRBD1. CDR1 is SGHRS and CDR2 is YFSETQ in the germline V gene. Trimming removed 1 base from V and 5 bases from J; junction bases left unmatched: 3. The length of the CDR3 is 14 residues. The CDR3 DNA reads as TGCGCCAGCAGCTTGAGGACAGGGAGAGATACGCAGTATTTT. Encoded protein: CASSLRTGRDTQYF.

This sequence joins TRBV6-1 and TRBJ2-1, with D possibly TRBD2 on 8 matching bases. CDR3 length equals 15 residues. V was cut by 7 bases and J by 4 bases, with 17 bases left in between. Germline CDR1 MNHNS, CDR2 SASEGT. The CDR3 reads CASTRGGGGYNEQFF. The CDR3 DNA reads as TGTGCCAGCACCCGAGGGGGCGGGGGGTACAATGAGCAGTTCTTC.

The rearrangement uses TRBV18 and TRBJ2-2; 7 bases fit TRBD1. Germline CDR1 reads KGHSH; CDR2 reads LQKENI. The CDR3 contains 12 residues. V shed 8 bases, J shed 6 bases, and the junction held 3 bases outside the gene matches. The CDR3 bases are TGTGCCAGCGAACAGGGGCCCGGGGAGCTGTTTTTT. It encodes CASEQGPGELFF.

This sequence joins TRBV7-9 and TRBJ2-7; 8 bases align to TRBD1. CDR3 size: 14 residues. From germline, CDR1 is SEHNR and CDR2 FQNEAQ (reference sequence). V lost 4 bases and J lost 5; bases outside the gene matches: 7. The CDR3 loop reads CASSSTGGWDEQYF. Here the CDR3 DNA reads TGTGCCAGCAGCTCCACAGGGGGATGGGACGAGCAGTACTTC.

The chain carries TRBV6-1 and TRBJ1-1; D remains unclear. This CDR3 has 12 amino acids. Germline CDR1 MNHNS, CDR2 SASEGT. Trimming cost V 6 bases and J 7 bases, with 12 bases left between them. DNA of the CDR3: TGTGCCAGCAGGAGGTACTCGGATGAAGCTTTCTTT. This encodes CASRRYSDEAFF.

The CDR3 loop reads CASSGSGNNQPQHF. The CDR3 nucleotides are TGTGCCAGCAGTGGCTCCGGGAACAATCAGCCCCAGCATTTT. V is TRBV6-1 and J is TRBJ1-5, with D hard to call. V gave up 4 bases and J gave up 3 bases, with 10 bases separating them. The CDR3 consists of 14 residues. Germline V CDR1 and CDR2: MNHNS, SASEGT.

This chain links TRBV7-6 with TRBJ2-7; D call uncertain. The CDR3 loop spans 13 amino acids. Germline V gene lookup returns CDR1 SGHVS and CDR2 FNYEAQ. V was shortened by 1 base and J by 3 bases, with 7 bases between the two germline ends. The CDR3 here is CASSLEAGYEQYF. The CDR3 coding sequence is TGTGCCAGCAGCTTAGAGGCCGGCTACGAGCAGTACTTC.

For the CDR3, the DNA is TGTGCCGGGACTAGAGACCTCCAAGAGACCCAGTACTTC. Protein sequence: CAGTRDLQETQYF. The rearrangement links TRBV6-6 to TRBJ2-5, with 8 positions matching TRBD2. Germline values: CDR1 MNHNY, CDR2 SVGAGI (reference sequence). CDR3 length: 13 amino acids. The ends lost 11 bases at V and 1 base at J; junction bases unmatched: 6.

CDR3 loop: CASRDRGFYNEQFF. CDR3 nucleotide sequence: TGTGCCAGCCGGGACAGGGGGTTCTACAATGAGCAGTTCTTC. The V call is TRBV6-5, the J call TRBJ2-1, with 11 bases fitting TRBD1. V trimming: 8 bases; J trimming: 3 bases; junction bases outside the gene matches: 3. The CDR3 runs 14 residues. Germline-derived CDR1 and CDR2 are MNHEY and SVGAGI.

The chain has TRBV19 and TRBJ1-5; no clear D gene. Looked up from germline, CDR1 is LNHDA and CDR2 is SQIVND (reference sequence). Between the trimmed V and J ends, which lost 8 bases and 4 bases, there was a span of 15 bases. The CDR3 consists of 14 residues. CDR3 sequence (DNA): TGTGCCAGTGGAGAAACGGGGTTAAATCAGCCCCAGCATTTT. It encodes CASGETGLNQPQHF.

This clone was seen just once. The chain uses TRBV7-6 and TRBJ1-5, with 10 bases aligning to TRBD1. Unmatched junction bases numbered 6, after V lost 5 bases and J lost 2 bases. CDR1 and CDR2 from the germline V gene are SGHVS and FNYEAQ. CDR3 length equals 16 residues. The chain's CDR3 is CASSPRQGAGNQPQHF. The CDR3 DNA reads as TGTGCCAGCAGCCCTCGACAGGGGGCCGGCAATCAGCCCCAGCATTTT.

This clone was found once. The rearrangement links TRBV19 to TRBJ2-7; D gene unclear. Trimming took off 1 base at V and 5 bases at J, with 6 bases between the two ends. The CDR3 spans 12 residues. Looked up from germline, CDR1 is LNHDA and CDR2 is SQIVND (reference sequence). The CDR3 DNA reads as TGTGCCAGTAGTATAGTTGGGGACGAGCAGTACTTC. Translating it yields CASSIVGDEQYF.